These 19 T cell receptor beta chains came from one sample sequenced in a study of cytomegalovirus exposure and HLA in healthy donors. The primer mix had 60 Vbeta and 13 Jbeta primers. Profiling relied on immunoSEQ multiplex PCR, and the TCRdb table lists in-frame clones only, not all of them. The top ten hold about 2.5% of the sample, which has over 45,000 clones, around 82% seen once. Sequenced material: PBMCs. The receptors here all came from a boy between 10 and 17 years old in good health and CMV-seropositive.

The gene calls are TRBV5-1 and TRBJ2-5; D is ambiguous. The CDR3 runs to 16 residues. Germline-derived CDR1 and CDR2 are SGHRS and YFSETQ. V was clipped by 4 bases and J by 3 bases, with 19 bases between them. The CDR3 DNA follows: TGCGCCAGCAGCCCCCAGGTGGCTGAACCTGAAGAGACCCAGTACTTC. Its translation is CASSPQVAEPEETQYF.

The chain employs TRBV11-2 and TRBJ2-4; possible D gene TRBD1, 6 bases. Trimming removed 6 bases at V and 5 bases at J, with 17 bases between. Germline values: CDR1 SGHAT, CDR2 FQNNGV. The CDR3 is made up of 15 amino acids. The CDR3 spells CASRYAGDKENIQYF. The CDR3 nucleotides read TGTGCCAGCAGATACGCCGGGGACAAAGAAAACATTCAGTACTTC.

The chain carries TRBV6-1 and TRBJ1-2; D gene unclear. The CDR3 contains 15 residues. V was cut by 1 base and J by 6 bases, with 15 bases left in between. CDR1 and CDR2 (germline): MNHNS, SASEGT. This chain's CDR3 is CASSEDGGPPDGYTF. CDR3 sequence (DNA): TGTGCCAGCAGTGAAGATGGAGGGCCCCCGGATGGCTACACCTTC.

This clone showed up just a few times. The rearrangement links TRBV19 to TRBJ2-5; D perhaps matches TRBD1 (6 bases). CDR1 is LNHDA, CDR2 SQIVND, per germline (reference sequence). The CDR3 is 13 residues long. V lost 3 bases to trimming and J lost 2 bases, with 7 bases between them. The CDR3 here is CASSMDSQETQYF. The CDR3 DNA reads TGTGCCAGTAGTATGGACAGTCAAGAGACCCAGTACTTC.

The chain couples TRBV2 to TRBJ2-5; 7 bases align to TRBD2. V shed 8 bases and J 2 bases; nucleotides not matched to a gene: 5. Germline V gene data show CDR1 as SNHLY and CDR2 as FYNNEI. The CDR3 runs 13 residues. In DNA form, the CDR3 reads TGTGCCAGCGACGGGACTAAACAAGAGACCCAGTACTTC. Encoded protein: CASDGTKQETQYF.

The V and J genes are TRBV7-9 and TRBJ2-2; 8 bases are a match to TRBD1. The CDR3 covers 17 residues. In germline, CDR1 is SEHNR, CDR2 FQNEAQ (reference sequence). J lost 5 bases, V lost 3 bases, and 11 bases had no gene match. The CDR3 DNA reads as TGTGCCAGCAGCTTTAGTCTAGAGGACAGGGTGACCGGGGAGCTGTTTTTT. Its translation: CASSFSLEDRVTGELFF.

This clone was counted a few times. This chain links TRBV11-2 with TRBJ2-3, with a weak D call TRBD2 (5 bases). Trimming pared 1 base from V and 6 bases from J, leaving 17 bases between. CDR3 size: 16 residues. Per germline, CDR1 SGHAT and CDR2 FQNNGV. The DNA for the CDR3 is TGTGCCAGCAGCTTAGCCGATTACGGGCGGGCTGATACGCAGTATTTT. Translation: CASSLADYGRADTQYF.

The chain couples TRBV7-9 to TRBJ1-2; no firm D call. The CDR3 spans 14 residues. Trimming cost V 5 bases and J 6 bases, with 16 bases left between them. Germline-derived CDR1 and CDR2 are SEHNR and FQNEAQ (reference sequence). The CDR3 DNA follows: TGTGCCAGCAGCCCCAGTGGGCCTCGAAATGGCTACACCTTC. This codes for CASSPSGPRNGYTF.

V and J are TRBV2 and TRBJ2-7; the D gene is possibly TRBD2 (5 bases). Germline V gives CDR1 SNHLY, CDR2 FYNNEI. CDR3 length equals 12 residues. Trimming shortened V by 9 bases and J by 7 bases, and 16 bases separated the two germline ends. In DNA, the CDR3 is TGTGCCAGTCGGGAAGAGGCCTGGGAGCAGTACTTC. Translating gives CASREEAWEQYF.

Only one count was recorded for this clone. The V and J genes are TRBV5-1 and TRBJ1-4, with D possibly being TRBD1 (6 bases). Between the trimmed V and J ends, which lost 2 bases and 7 bases, there was a span of 27 bases. Germline lookup yields CDR1 SGHRS and CDR2 YFSETQ. This CDR3 contains 19 residues. CDR3 region: CASSLNKGPTTLDSEKLFF. DNA of the CDR3: TGCGCCAGCAGCTTAAATAAAGGACCTACCACCCTGGACAGTGAAAAACTGTTTTTT.

The V call is TRBV28, the J call TRBJ1-5, with D hard to call. The CDR3 is made up of 13 amino acids. The V gene lost 2 bases and the J gene lost 11 bases, with 13 bases spanning the gap. In germline, CDR1 is MDHEN, CDR2 SYDVKM. The CDR3 bases are TGTGCCAGCAGTTTAGGTTCCCTCCAGGCCCAGCATTTT. Encoded protein: CASSLGSLQAQHF.

This sequence joins TRBV19 and TRBJ2-3; D gene uncertain. This CDR3 is built from 12 residues. Germline V gene lookup returns CDR1 LNHDA and CDR2 SQIVND (reference sequence). The ends were cut back, 6 bases at V and 4 bases at J, with 8 bases in the middle. As DNA, the CDR3 is TGTGCCAGTAGCCCCCGGGCAGATACGCAGTATTTT. Translated, it gives CASSPRADTQYF. Filled out from reference TRBV19 and TRBJ2-3, the complete variable domain reads DGGITQSPKYLFRKEGQNVTLSCEQNLNHDAMYWYRQDPGQGLRLIYYSQIVNDFQKGDIAEGYSVSREKKESFPLTVTSAQKNPTAFYLCASSPRADTQYFGPGTRLTVL.

The chain carries TRBV11-1 and TRBJ2-1; D possibly corresponds to TRBD2 (7 bases). Germline V gene lookup returns CDR1 SGHAT and CDR2 FQDESV (reference sequence). This CDR3 spans 11 amino acids. V gave up 8 bases and J gave up 10 bases, with 12 bases separating them. This CDR3 reads CASWGGQEQFF. The CDR3 DNA reads as TGTGCCAGCTGGGGGGGGCAAGAGCAGTTCTTC.

The chain joins TRBV5-4 to TRBJ1-6, with 8 bases fitting TRBD1. CDR3 length: 15 amino acids. With V trimmed by 0 bases and J by 14 bases, 10 bases remained unmatched. Germline values: CDR1 SGHNT, CDR2 YYREEE (reference sequence). Here the CDR3 reads CASSLAVAGGNALHF. CDR3 DNA: TGTGCCAGCAGCTTGGCCGTGGCAGGGGGCAACGCCCTCCACTTT.

The chain uses TRBV7-6 and TRBJ2-2, with 7 bases fitting TRBD2. This CDR3 has 15 amino acids. CDR1 and CDR2 (germline): SGHVS, FNYEAQ. Unmatched junction bases numbered 9, after V lost 7 bases and J lost 4 bases. This chain's CDR3 is CASTVGGRSTGELFF. CDR3 DNA sequence: TGTGCCAGCACCGTGGGAGGGCGGTCCACCGGGGAGCTGTTTTTT. The complete variable domain, with remaining parts taken from reference TRBV7-6 and TRBJ2-2, reads GAGVSQSPRYKVTKRGQDVALRCDPISGHVSLYWYRQALGQGPEFLTYFNYEAQQDKSGLPNDRFSAERPEGSISTLTIQRTEQRDSAMYRCASTVGGRSTGELFFGEGSRLTVL.

This clone was found once. The chain employs TRBV6-5 and TRBJ1-6, with a weak D call TRBD1 (5 bases). Germline V gene data show CDR1 as MNHEY and CDR2 as SVGAGI. The CDR3 has 14 amino acids. The V end lost 2 bases, the J end lost 9 bases, and 11 bases lay between the germline ends. In DNA, the CDR3 is TGTGCCAGCAGTTACGGGGGAGGAGGTTCACCCCTCCACTTT. Amino acid sequence: CASSYGGGGSPLHF.

The rearrangement joins TRBV6-6 to TRBJ2-1, with 11 positions matching TRBD1. There are 15 residues in the CDR3. Germline-derived CDR1 and CDR2 are MNHNY and SVGAGI (reference sequence). With 5 bases clipped from V and 3 bases from J, the junction kept 3 bases outside the gene matches. The DNA for the CDR3 is TGTGCCAGCAGTACGGACAGGGGGCTCTACAATGAGCAGTTCTTC. This gives the protein CASSTDRGLYNEQFF.

The rearrangement links TRBV5-4 to TRBJ2-1; D may be TRBD2 (7 bases). V gave up 0 bases and J gave up 1 base, with 14 bases separating them. The length of the CDR3 is 17 residues. The germline V gene encodes CDR1 SGHNT and CDR2 YYREEE (reference sequence). This chain's CDR3 is CASSLGHGGLSYNEQFF. CDR3 in DNA: TGTGCCAGCAGCTTGGGACACGGGGGGCTATCCTACAATGAGCAGTTCTTC.

The chain combines TRBV19 with TRBJ1-5; 8 positions agree with TRBD1. The CDR3 is 15 residues long. Germline CDR1 is LNHDA and CDR2 is SQIVND (reference sequence). V dropped 1 base and J dropped 5; count of bases not matched to a gene: 4. The DNA of the CDR3 is TGTGCCAGTAGTATAGGGACAGGGTTCCATCAGCCCCAGCATTTT. It yields the protein CASSIGTGFHQPQHF.